A selection of T cell receptor beta chains follows, all from one sample in a study of Graves' ophthalmopathy and Graves' hyperthyroidism. Using its own MiXCR run on the multiplex PCR reads, TCRdb lists one record per CDR3 protein. The repertoire holds 600,000 to 650,000 distinct CDR3 sequences, with about 24% as singletons. The sample comprised peripheral blood. Every receptor here comes from a woman aged 18-29 years with stable Graves' hyperthyroidism. Some clones in this sample may be carry-over from other donors' samples. CDR3s include the opening cysteine and the closing phenylalanine or tryptophan. The order of the fields is V gene, J gene, clone size, D gene, CDR3 DNA, CDR3 protein. D genes are given only for firm matches. Rows give clone size only sometimes, using once, few, many, or a class for an expanded clone.

TRBV20-1	TRBJ2-5	many	-	TGCAGTGTACAGCGGGCGGAATGGGAGACCCAGTACTTC	CSVQRAEWETQYF
TRBV3-1	TRBJ2-4	-	-	TGTGCCAGCAGCCAAGGGGGGGAGATACCGCTCATTCAGTACTTC	CASSQGGEIPLIQYF
TRBV11-2	TRBJ1-3	many	-	TGTGCCAGCAGCCGAGGCTACCCGAACACCATATATTTT	CASSRGYPNTIYF
TRBV25-1	TRBJ2-3	-	-	TGTGCCGCGGGGCGTAGCACAGATACGCAGTATTTT	CAAGRSTDTQYF
TRBV6-2/TRBV6-3	TRBJ1-2	-	TRBD1	TGTGCCAGCAGACCCGGGACAGGGGGCTGGTCTGAGGGCTACACCTTC	CASRPGTGGWSEGYTF
TRBV15	TRBJ1-3	many	-	TGTGCCACCAGCAGACCAAACCCGGGGGGCACTGGAAACACCATATATTTT	CATSRPNPGGTGNTIYF
TRBV6-5	TRBJ1-2	-	-	TGTGCCAGCAGTTACCTCTCGGGAGGGGATGGCTACAGCTTC	CASSYLSGGDGYSF
TRBV19	TRBJ1-5	-	-	TGTGCCAGTAGTCCGAACAGGGAAGATCAGCCCCAGCATTTT	CASSPNREDQPQHF
TRBV29-1	TRBJ2-7	many	TRBD2	TGCAGCGTTACTAGCGGGAGTTTTTACGAGCAGTACTTC	CSVTSGSFYEQYF
TRBV30	TRBJ2-5	many	TRBD2	TGTGCCTGGAGTCGGACTAGCGGAAACCAAGAGACCCAGTACTTC	CAWSRTSGNQETQYF
TRBV12-3/TRBV12-4	TRBJ2-7	-	TRBD2	TGTGCCAGCAGTTCTGCGGGGGGGAGCTCCTACGAGCAGTACTTC	CASSSAGGSSYEQYF
TRBV11-2	TRBJ1-2	many	TRBD1	TGTGCCAGCAGCTACCCGGGACAGGGGGCGATTGGCTACACCTTC	CASSYPGQGAIGYTF
TRBV20-1	TRBJ2-5	many	TRBD2	TGCAGTGCTTCGACTAGCGGGGGGGCGGGGGAGACCCAGTACTTC	CSASTSGGAGETQYF
TRBV5-6	TRBJ1-5	few	-	TGTGCCAGCAGCTTGACAGCCTGGGGCAATCAGCCCCAGCATTTT	CASSLTAWGNQPQHF
TRBV5-5	TRBJ1-1	-	TRBD1	TGTGCCAGCAGCGACAGGGGTTTCGCTGGGAACACTGAAGCTTTCTTT	CASSDRGFAGNTEAFF
TRBV3-1	TRBJ2-7	-	-	TGTGCCAGCAGCCGGGTGGAGGGGCATAGCGCCTACGAGCAGTACTTC	CASSRVEGHSAYEQYF
TRBV28	TRBJ1-6	many	TRBD1	TGTGCCAGCAGTTCACTTGACAGGGGTCTTCCTAATTCACCCCTCCACTTT	CASSSLDRGLPNSPLHF
TRBV7-2	TRBJ2-7	once	TRBD1	TGTGCCAGCAGCTTAACAGGGGCGGGCGAGCTGTACTTC	CASSLTGAGELYF
TRBV12-3/TRBV12-4	TRBJ2-2	-	-	TGTGCCAGCAGTTTTTGGGGAGGCGCCGGGGAGCTGTTTTTT	CASSFWGGAGELFF
TRBV10-3	TRBJ1-1	few	TRBD1	TGTGCCACCTCGGGACAGGGTTTGAACACTGAAGCTTTCTTT	CATSGQGLNTEAFF
TRBV6-5	TRBJ1-5	few	-	TGTGCCAGCAGTTACGAGAATAGCAATCAGCCCCAGCATTTT	CASSYENSNQPQHF
TRBV12-5	TRBJ2-7	few	-	TGTGCTAGTGCAGAACGTCGGTACGAGCAGTACTTC	CASAERRYEQYF
TRBV20-1	TRBJ2-7	many	TRBD1	TGCAGTGCTAGAGATCTAGGACAGGTCTCCTACGAGCAGTACTTC	CSARDLGQVSYEQYF
TRBV6-2/TRBV6-3	TRBJ1-5	few	TRBD1	TGTGCCAGCAGTTACTCGCAGGGGGTAAGCAATCAGCCCCAGCATTTT	CASSYSQGVSNQPQHF
TRBV6-1	TRBJ2-3	many	TRBD1	TGTGCCAGCCAAAGATCGGGACAGCGCACAGATACGCAGTATTTT	CASQRSGQRTDTQYF
TRBV20-1	TRBJ1-1	-	TRBD1	TGCAGTGCTAGTGCCCGTGGGACAGGGAACACTGAAGCTTTCTTT	CSASARGTGNTEAFF
TRBV6-2/TRBV6-3	TRBJ2-7	many	-	TGTGCCAGCAGTTACCGGGCGAACTACGAGCAGTACTTC	CASSYRANYEQYF
TRBV20-1	TRBJ1-1	few	-	TGCAGTGCTAGACCCCCGCGGGCCATGAACACTGAAGCTTTCTTT	CSARPPRAMNTEAFF
TRBV7-3	TRBJ1-1	many	-	TGTGCCAGCAGCTCGTCAGGGATCGCTGAAGCTTTCTTT	CASSSSGIAEAFF
TRBV11-2	TRBJ2-7	many	-	TGTGCCAGCAGCTCCGCACTCTCCGAGCAGTACTTC	CASSSALSEQYF
TRBV28	TRBJ2-6	many	-	TGTGCCAGCAGCGCACAGGGCCCGTCTGGGGCCAACGTCCTGACTTTC	CASSAQGPSGANVLTF
TRBV12-3/TRBV12-4	TRBJ1-6	many	-	TGTGCCAGCGGGGCTGGACGACTAAATTCACCCCTCCACTTT	CASGAGRLNSPLHF
TRBV10-3	TRBJ1-2	-	-	TGTGCCATCAGGCGGGACACCGTCCCCCTCTATGGCTACACCTTC	CAIRRDTVPLYGYTF
TRBV11-3	TRBJ2-5	once	TRBD2	TGTGCCAGCAGCCACGGACTAGAACGGGAGACCCAGTACTTC	CASSHGLERETQYF
TRBV30	TRBJ1-1	many	TRBD1	TGTGCCTGGAGTTCCAGGGGGAAGGGTGAAGCTTTCTTT	CAWSSRGKGEAFF
TRBV12-3/TRBV12-4	TRBJ2-2	-	TRBD2	TGTGCCAGCAGTTTCCGACTAGCGGGGGGGGAGCTGTTTTTT	CASSFRLAGGELFF
TRBV7-2	TRBJ1-1	-	TRBD1	TGTGCCAGCAGCTCCCGGGACAGACCTGAAGCTTTCTTT	CASSSRDRPEAFF
TRBV6-1	TRBJ2-2	many	-	TGTGCCAGCAGTGCTCGTTTGTCCGGGGAGCTGTTTTTT	CASSARLSGELFF
TRBV24-1	TRBJ1-2	-	TRBD1	TGTGCCACCAGTCAGGGGGGTGCTAACTATGGCTACACCTTC	CATSQGGANYGYTF
TRBV30	TRBJ1-2	many	-	TGTGCCTGGAGACGCCAGACCACTAACTATGGCTACACCTTC	CAWRRQTTNYGYTF
TRBV24-1	TRBJ2-5	-	TRBD2	TGTGCCACAGCGGGACTAGCGGGGGGAGAGACCCAGTACTTC	CATAGLAGGETQYF
TRBV7-6	TRBJ1-2	many	TRBD1	TGTGCCAGCAGACTCCGGGACAGGGGCGGCTATGGCTACACATTC	CASRLRDRGGYGYTF
TRBV28	TRBJ1-5	few	TRBD1	TGTGCCAGCAGAACGACAGGGGCTACGCAGCCCCAGCATTTT	CASRTTGATQPQHF
TRBV6-2/TRBV6-3	TRBJ2-3	once	-	TGTGCCAGCAGTTACCTGTCAGATACGCAGTATTTT	CASSYLSDTQYF
TRBV2	TRBJ1-2	few	-	TGTGCCAGCATCCCCGGGGTCGGTTTATATGGCTACACCTTC	CASIPGVGLYGYTF
TRBV6-1	TRBJ1-1	-	-	TGTGCCGACCAGGACGGAATGAACACTGAAGCTTTCTTT	CADQDGMNTEAFF
TRBV6-5	TRBJ1-5	many	-	TGTGCCAGCAGTTACTCCGTAGGGGACAATCAGCCCCAGCATTTT	CASSYSVGDNQPQHF
TRBV12-3/TRBV12-4	TRBJ2-2	many	-	TGTGCCAGCAACGGCGTGACCGGGGAGCTGTTTTTT	CASNGVTGELFF
TRBV5-1	TRBJ1-2	many	-	TGCGCCAGCAGCTTGGAGGGGAGGCACTATGGCTACACCTTC	CASSLEGRHYGYTF
TRBV15	TRBJ1-2	-	-	TGTGCCACCAGCAGAGATCAGCAAACATGGTCATATGGCTACACCTTC	CATSRDQQTWSYGYTF
TRBV12-3/TRBV12-4	TRBJ2-7	-	TRBD2	TGTGCCAGCAGTCGTACCAGGGAGGGGGAGCAGTACTTC	CASSRTREGEQYF
TRBV12-3/TRBV12-4	TRBJ1-1	many	-	TGTGCCAGCAGTTTAGCAGGCGAGAACACTGAAGCTTTCTTT	CASSLAGENTEAFF
TRBV5-4	TRBJ1-2	many	TRBD1	TGTGCCAGCAGCTGGGGACAGGCCGCGGGCTATGGCTACACCTTC	CASSWGQAAGYGYTF
TRBV6-1	TRBJ1-1	once	-	TGTGCCACCAACCCTCAGGTAAAAAGGGAAGCTTTCTTT	CATNPQVKREAFF
TRBV6-2/TRBV6-3	TRBJ2-7	-	TRBD2	TGTGCCAGCAACGTTCTCGGCAGCGGGAGGGATGAGTACTTC	CASNVLGSGRDEYF
TRBV27	TRBJ1-6	-	-	TGTGCCAGCAGTTTATTTGGTCAGGGTATCTCACCCCTCCACTTT	CASSLFGQGISPLHF
TRBV4-2	TRBJ2-7	-	TRBD2	TGTGCCAGCAGCCAAGGGACTAGCGGGGGGGCTTACGAGCAGTACTTC	CASSQGTSGGAYEQYF
TRBV5-1	TRBJ1-1	many	-	TGCGCCAGCAGCTTGGTTGTGGGACTTACGGCTGAAGCTTTCTTT	CASSLVVGLTAEAFF
TRBV2	TRBJ1-5	many	-	TGTGCCAGCAGTGAAAGGCTTAGCAATCAGCCCCAGCATTTT	CASSERLSNQPQHF